The next 27 T cell receptor beta chains were all read from a single sample in a study of blood T cells in healthy people across ages. For the second PCR, which ran for roughly 6 to 12 cycles, a sample-barcoded 5' primer and a J-beta primer mix were used. TCRdb called the 5' RACE reads again in MiXCR, with one record for every CDR3 protein. The sample contains about 1.4 million distinct CDR3 sequences, 55% to 75% of which appear only once. Sequencing used blood. These receptors were collected from a man aged 18 to 35 in good health.

This clonotype occurred a few times. The CDR3 region has the DNA TGTGCCACCACCCGCTCGGGCTATGAGCAGTTCTTC. Residues: CATTRSGYEQFF. This chain connects TRBV15 to TRBJ2-1; no definite D call. V was shortened by 7 bases and J by 8 bases, with 12 bases between the two germline ends. The CDR3 runs to 12 residues. Looked up from germline, CDR1 is LNHNV and CDR2 is YYDKDF (reference sequence).

The V gene is TRBV7-9, the J gene TRBJ1-4; a weak D match, TRBD1 (5 bases). With 5 bases removed from V and 7 bases from J, the gap between germline ends came to 20 bases. CDR1 SEHNR and CDR2 FQNEAQ come from the germline V gene (reference sequence). CDR3 length equals 16 residues. The CDR3 bases are TGTGCCAGCAGCCTCCTAAGCAGGGACTGGACTGAAAAACTGTTTTTT. Protein: CASSLLSRDWTEKLFF.

The V gene is TRBV4-2, the J gene TRBJ2-1; unclear D gene. Germline CDR1 and CDR2: LGHNA and YNFKEQ. The CDR3 is 15 residues long. V was shortened by 0 bases and J by 3 bases, with 9 bases between the two germline ends. As DNA, the CDR3 is TGTGCCAGCAGCCAAGATTTAGGCGACTACAATGAGCAGTTCTTC. As protein: CASSQDLGDYNEQFF.

This clonotype was detected a few times. The chain carries TRBV5-6 and TRBJ2-5; 11 bases match TRBD1. V was clipped by 0 bases and J by 4 bases; unmatched bases: 2. Germline V gene data show CDR1 as SGHDT and CDR2 as YYEEEE. CDR3 length equals 15 residues. CDR3 sequence (DNA): TGTGCCAGCAGCTTGGCCGGGACAGGGGGAGAGACCCAGTACTTC. It encodes CASSLAGTGGETQYF.

This clonotype was found a few times. The rearrangement links TRBV27 to TRBJ2-7, with D unclear. V gave up 3 bases and J gave up 3 bases, with 9 bases separating them. This CDR3 is built from 13 residues. The germline CDR1 and CDR2 sequences are MNHEY and SMNVEV (reference sequence). The CDR3 protein is CASSFRPFYEQYF. The DNA for the CDR3 is TGTGCCAGCAGTTTCCGCCCCTTCTACGAGCAGTACTTC.

The V call is TRBV27, the J call TRBJ1-4; D not certain. CDR1 MNHEY and CDR2 SMNVEV come from the germline V gene (reference sequence). V dropped 6 bases and J dropped 0 bases, with 8 bases sitting between them. CDR3 length: 14 amino acids. CDR3 bases: TGTGCCAGCAGCCAGTCTGCAACTAATGAAAAACTGTTTTTT. Protein product: CASSQSATNEKLFF.

J is TRBJ2-7 and V is TRBV20-1; D call uncertain. The tail of the sequence fits TRBJ2-5 better, so the J call may be wrong. Looked up from germline, CDR1 is DFQATT and CDR2 is SNEGSKA (reference sequence). This CDR3 contains 15 residues. CDR3 sequence reads: CSATPVDLERETQYF. The CDR3 DNA follows: TGCAGTGCAACCCCCGTGGACCTAGAAAGGGAGACCCAGTACTTC.

The V gene is TRBV5-1, the J gene TRBJ2-2; 11 bases are shared with TRBD2. The V segment lost 4 bases and the J segment 4 bases; nucleotides outside the gene matches: 9. The CDR3 consists of 17 residues. Germline CDR1 reads SGHRS; CDR2 reads YFSETQ. This CDR3 reads CASSTLTSGVPTGELFF. The CDR3 coding sequence is TGCGCCAGCAGCACACTGACTAGCGGGGTTCCCACCGGGGAGCTGTTTTTT.

V is TRBV5-5 and J is TRBJ1-6; 9 bases line up with TRBD1. The J segment lost 8 bases and the V segment lost 2 bases, leaving 5 bases of the junction unmatched. The CDR3 has 15 residues. Germline CDR1 reads SGHKS; CDR2 reads YYEKEE (reference sequence). DNA of the CDR3: TGTGCCAGCAGCTTTACCGGACAGGGGTATTCACCCCTCCACTTT. It encodes CASSFTGQGYSPLHF.

V usage is TRBV4-1 and J usage is TRBJ1-2; D may be TRBD1 (5 bases). Germline V gene sequence: CDR1 MGHRA, CDR2 YSYEKL. Trimming took off 0 bases at V and 0 bases at J, with 17 bases between the two ends. CDR3 length: 18 residues. CDR3 in DNA: TGCGCCAGCAGCCAAGATCCCACAGCCAGGGCCGCTAACTATGGCTACACCTTC. This sequence encodes CASSQDPTARAANYGYTF.

This chain uses TRBV12-3 or TRBV12-4 with TRBJ1-5; D uncertain. This CDR3 comprises 14 residues. V gave up 4 bases and J gave up 4 bases, with 11 bases separating them. The DNA of the CDR3 is TGTGCCAGCAGTTATAGGACTCTTAATCAGCCCCAGCATTTT. Encoded protein: CASSYRTLNQPQHF.

CDR3 nucleotide sequence: TGTGCCAGCAGTTCAACAGGGGGTCGCAATCAGCCCCAGCATTTT. Its protein product is CASSSTGGRNQPQHF. The V gene is TRBV27, the J gene TRBJ1-5; 8 nucleotides agree with TRBD1. The V segment lost 4 bases and the J segment 2 bases; nucleotides outside the gene matches: 4. CDR3 length: 15 amino acids. Germline V CDR1 and CDR2: MNHEY, SMNVEV (reference sequence).

This chain joins TRBV7-9 and TRBJ2-1, with D uncertain. Trimming left V 5 bases short and J 8 bases short, with 19 bases between. In germline, CDR1 is SEHNR, CDR2 FQNEAQ (reference sequence). This CDR3 contains 15 residues. The CDR3, as DNA: TGTGCCAGCAGCACCAACACGTGGGAAAAGGATGAGCAGTTCTTC. Translating gives CASSTNTWEKDEQFF.

This clonotype has more than one count but fewer than ten. The DNA for the CDR3 is TGCAGTGCTAGAGATACGGCATCTAGCACAGATACGCAGTATTTT. Protein: CSARDTASSTDTQYF. This chain joins TRBV20-1 and TRBJ2-3; D is unresolved. Germline CDR1 is DFQATT and CDR2 is SNEGSKA (reference sequence). The CDR3 has 15 residues. Trimming took 0 bases from V and 0 from J, leaving 10 bases between them.

This clonotype is a singleton in its sample. The rearrangement links TRBV7-9 to TRBJ2-7; D tentatively reads TRBD1 or TRBD2 (5 bases each). The end of the DNA aligns better with TRBJ2-5, so the J call may be wrong. Germline CDR1 and CDR2: SEHNR and FQNEAQ (reference sequence). The CDR3 spans 16 residues. For the CDR3, the DNA is TGTGCCAGCAGCTTAGTTGGCGGGCAGGGCCAAGAGACCCAGTACTTC. It is translated as CASSLVGGQGQETQYF.

The gene calls are TRBV5-1 and TRBJ2-3; D might be TRBD2 (5 bases). Germline CDR1 reads SGHRS; CDR2 reads YFSETQ. V was clipped by 0 bases and J by 2 bases, with 10 bases between them. The CDR3 runs to 15 residues. CDR3 in amino acids: CASSLGLLFTDTQYF. The CDR3 DNA sequence: TGCGCCAGCAGCTTGGGACTATTGTTCACAGATACGCAGTATTTT.

J is TRBJ2-4 and V is TRBV3-1; D is ambiguous. The J call is doubtful: the DNA matches TRBJ2-7 better. This CDR3 region has 14 residues. Germline CDR1 reads LGHDT; CDR2 reads YNNKEL (reference sequence). The CDR3 protein is CASSPVARWDEQYF. In nucleotides, the CDR3 is TGTGCCAGCAGCCCAGTGGCAAGGTGGGACGAGCAGTACTTC.

This clonotype has more than one count but fewer than ten. The CDR3 nucleotides are TGTGCCAGCAGTTTATCGCTAGCGGGAACCTACGAGCAGTACTTC. Protein: CASSLSLAGTYEQYF. The J gene is TRBJ2-7, the V gene TRBV27; TRBD2 matches 9 bases. The CDR3 is 15 residues long. Trimming at V came to 0 bases and at J to 2 bases, leaving 2 bases not matched to a gene. Germline CDR1 reads MNHEY; CDR2 reads SMNVEV (reference sequence).

V usage is TRBV7-9 and J usage is TRBJ2-7; D possibly corresponds to TRBD2 (5 bases). Germline V gene lookup returns CDR1 SEHNR and CDR2 FQNEAQ (reference sequence). Trimming shortened V by 9 bases and J by 0 bases, and 21 bases separated the two germline ends. CDR3 length: 16 amino acids. In nucleotides, the CDR3 is TGTGCCAGTTCGCGGGTAGCGAGCACTAGCTCCTACGAGCAGTACTTC. Translating gives CASSRVASTSSYEQYF.

This clonotype has a handful of counts. The chain joins TRBV3-1 to TRBJ2-3; D remains ambiguous. Germline V lookup: CDR1 LGHDT, CDR2 YNNKEL (reference sequence). V lost 4 bases, J lost 2 bases, and 13 bases lay in between. This CDR3 has 15 amino acids. CDR3 DNA: TGTGCCAGCAGCCCGAACGACAACACCACAGATACGCAGTATTTT. Its protein is CASSPNDNTTDTQYF.

The chain recombines TRBV6-5 with TRBJ2-3, with D hard to call. Germline V CDR1 and CDR2: MNHEY, SVGAGI. This CDR3 comprises 13 residues. The V gene lost 0 bases and the J gene lost 5 bases, with 6 bases spanning the gap. The CDR3 coding sequence is TGTGCCAGCAGTTACTCGATTCGAGATACGCAGTATTTT. This encodes CASSYSIRDTQYF.

The chain carries TRBV24-1 and TRBJ1-4; the D gene is possibly TRBD1 (5 bases). The CDR3 is 14 amino acids. V was clipped by 11 bases and J by 8 bases, with 20 bases between them. From germline, CDR1 is KGHDR and CDR2 SFDVKD. The CDR3 loop is CAIHGAHPWEKLFF. CDR3 nucleotides: TGTGCCATCCACGGGGCTCACCCATGGGAAAAACTGTTTTTT.

This sequence joins TRBV4-3 and TRBJ2-1; 11 nucleotides match TRBD2. The CDR3 has 16 amino acids. Germline CDR1 and CDR2: LGHNA and YSLEER. Trimming at V came to 3 bases and at J to 6 bases, leaving 7 bases not matched to a gene. The CDR3 region is CASSQILAGAGNEQFF. Here the CDR3 DNA reads TGCGCCAGCAGCCAGATACTAGCGGGGGCGGGCAATGAGCAGTTCTTC.

This rearrangement joins TRBV4-3 to TRBJ2-7, with D unclear. V lost 0 bases to trimming and J lost 0 bases, with 9 bases between them. Per germline, CDR1 LGHNA and CDR2 YSLEER. The CDR3 loop spans 15 amino acids. This CDR3 is CASSQEATLSYEQYF. CDR3 bases: TGCGCCAGCAGCCAAGAGGCCACTCTCTCCTACGAGCAGTACTTC.

The CDR3 loop reads CATLGVNTGELFF. The CDR3 DNA follows: TGTGCCACCTTGGGAGTGAACACCGGGGAGCTGTTTTTT. The chain has TRBV15 and TRBJ2-2; maybe TRBD2 (5 bases). Germline V gene data show CDR1 as LNHNV and CDR2 as YYDKDF (reference sequence). V lost 8 bases and J 1 base, leaving 8 bases between the germline ends. This CDR3 is 13 amino acids long.

This chain links TRBV4-1 with TRBJ2-7; the D is unclear. In germline, CDR1 is MGHRA, CDR2 YSYEKL. V gave up 4 bases and J gave up 6 bases, with 16 bases separating them. The CDR3 is 14 amino acids. DNA for the CDR3: TGCGCCAGCAGCCGAACCGACCTCGTCTCCGAGCAGTACTTC. Translated, it gives CASSRTDLVSEQYF.

This clonotype was picked up one time. The J gene is TRBJ1-6, the V gene TRBV4-1; 7 nucleotides match TRBD1. This CDR3 contains 15 residues. Germline V gene sequence: CDR1 MGHRA, CDR2 YSYEKL. Trimming removed 3 bases from V and 9 bases from J; junction bases left unmatched: 8. The CDR3 nucleotides are TGCGCCAGCAGCCAGCCGGACAGGCTTAGTTCACCCCTCCACTTT. This codes for CASSQPDRLSSPLHF.